These 27 T cell receptor beta chains originate from one sample sequenced in a study of radiotherapy plus CTLA-4 blockade in lung cancer (dated by TCRdb to 2017 to 2018). The library was prepared using the immunoSEQ multiplex PCR assay. Drawn from immuneACCESS, this table holds only the in-frame rearrangements with V and J called that TCRdb kept. Clones are partly lost; checked studies trace under half to an unresolved V gene and leave the rest unexplained. The sample data list tens of thousands of clones, and around 79% of these were observed just once. 2% to 3% of the sample rests with the top ten. The sample here was peripheral blood, taken from a patient treated with radiotherapy plus ipilimumab. The receptor source for this set is a human donor with non-small cell lung cancer whose response to radiotherapy plus ipilimumab could not be evaluated.

The V and J genes are TRBV19 and TRBJ2-5, with no clear D. V lost 5 bases, J lost 5 bases, and 12 bases lay in between. This CDR3 comprises 13 residues. CDR1 is LNHDA and CDR2 is SQIVND in the germline V gene (reference sequence). CDR3 nucleotides: TGTGCCAGTAGTGTCCCCCCCGGGGAGACCCAGTACTTC. Translation: CASSVPPGETQYF.

As to this clone: Distinct nucleotide sequences in the sample also encode this CDR3. V and J are TRBV25-1 and TRBJ1-3; 7 nucleotides align to TRBD1. The germline V gene encodes CDR1 MGHDK and CDR2 SYGVNS. J gave up 0 bases and V 6 bases, and 5 bases lay outside the gene matches. This CDR3 is built from 15 residues. The CDR3 reads CASSDSGGSGNTIYF. CDR3 in DNA: TGTGCCAGCAGCGATTCAGGGGGCTCTGGAAACACCATATATTTT.

Concerning this clone: At one of its ends the junction is not consistent with the germline gene, which may arise from a read error. The genes are TRBV28 and TRBJ2-6, with 7 positions matching TRBD2. Per germline, CDR1 MDHEN and CDR2 SYDVKM. CDR3 size: 19 residues. The CDR3 loop reads CASSFWGGAGLGGTNVLTF. Written as DNA, the CDR3 is TGTGCCAGCAGTTTCTGGGGAGGGGCAGGGTTGGGTGGGACCAACGTCCTGACTTTC.

The rearrangement uses TRBV6-5 and TRBJ1-2, with D perhaps matching TRBD1 (6 bases). Germline CDR1 MNHEY, CDR2 SVGAGI. V lost 0 bases, J lost 4 bases, and 12 bases lay in between. The CDR3 runs to 15 residues. The CDR3 reads CASSYSKGGSYGYTF. The CDR3 DNA is TGTGCCAGCAGTTACTCAAAAGGGGGAAGCTATGGCTACACCTTC.

The rearrangement joins TRBV27 to TRBJ2-1; D might be TRBD2 (5 bases). The CDR3 extends over 14 amino acids. Trimming left V 5 bases short and J 3 bases short, with 11 bases between. Germline loops: CDR1 MNHEY, CDR2 SMNVEV (reference sequence). The CDR3 DNA reads TGTGCCAGCAGTACGATAGCGAGCTACAATGAGCAGTTCTTC. It is translated as CASSTIASYNEQFF.

The sample holds one count of this clone. CDR3 coding DNA: TGTGCCAGCAGCCAAGTGTCTAGCGGGACGGGGGAGACCCAGTACTTC. Its protein is CASSQVSSGTGETQYF. V usage is TRBV4-2 and J usage is TRBJ2-5; the match to TRBD2 covers 9 bases. Germline values: CDR1 LGHNA, CDR2 YNFKEQ. Unmatched junction bases numbered 8, after V lost 1 base and J lost 5 bases. The CDR3 sequence is 16 residues long.

In DNA, the CDR3 is TGTGCCAGCAGCTTGGGACAGGGGGCATACGAGCAGTACTTC. Its protein is CASSLGQGAYEQYF. V is TRBV5-4 and J is TRBJ2-7; the match to TRBD1 covers 10 bases. CDR3 length: 14 amino acids. CDR1 and CDR2 from the germline V gene are SGHNT and YYREEE (reference sequence). V lost 0 bases, J lost 4 bases, and 1 base stayed unmatched.

V and J are TRBV28 and TRBJ2-5, with 9 bases lining up with TRBD1. Germline V CDR1 and CDR2: MDHEN, SYDVKM. The CDR3 totals 16 residues. The J segment lost 1 base and the V segment lost 3 bases, leaving 6 bases of the junction unmatched. The CDR3 is CASSFAGTGTQETQYF. CDR3 bases: TGTGCCAGCAGTTTCGCCGGGACAGGGACCCAAGAGACCCAGTACTTC.

The rearrangement joins TRBV29-1 to TRBJ2-5, with D maybe TRBD2 (5 bases). V lost 8 bases, J lost 0 bases, and 16 bases lay in between. The CDR3 totals 14 residues. Germline CDR1 and CDR2: SQVTM and ANQGSEA. The DNA for the CDR3 is TGCAGCACATCTCTCGGGGTAAACCAAGAGACCCAGTACTTC. This gives the protein CSTSLGVNQETQYF. The full variable domain, in which reference TRBV29-1 and TRBJ2-5 provide the parts outside the CDR3, is SAVISQKPSRDICQRGTSLTIQCQVDSQVTMMFWYRQQPGQSLTLIATANQGSEATYESGFVIDKFPISRPNLTFSTLTVSNMSPEDSSIYLCSTSLGVNQETQYFGPGTRLLVL.

The rearrangement links TRBV7-3 to TRBJ2-3; 8 bases fit TRBD1. CDR1 and CDR2 (germline): SGHTA, FQGTGA. V dropped 6 bases and J dropped 3; count of bases not matched to a gene: 5. The CDR3 is 14 amino acids. The CDR3 DNA reads TGTGCCAGCAGATTGGACAGGGTTACAGATACGCAGTATTTT. Translating gives CASRLDRVTDTQYF.

This clone showed up just once. J is TRBJ2-3 and V is TRBV7-9, with a weak D call TRBD1 (7 bases). Germline V gene sequence: CDR1 SEHNR, CDR2 FQNEAQ (reference sequence). V lost 5 bases and J lost 2, with 17 bases in between. This CDR3 is built from 16 residues. This CDR3 reads CASSTEGQTDTDTQYF. The CDR3 DNA sequence: TGTGCCAGCAGCACGGAGGGACAGACCGACACAGATACGCAGTATTTT. Looking up the rest from reference TRBV7-9 and TRBJ2-3 gives the full variable domain: DTGVSQNPRHKITKRGQNVTFRCDPISEHNRLYWYRQTLGQGPEFLTYFQNEAQLEKSRLLSDRFSAERPKGSFSTLEIQRTEQGDSAMYLCASSTEGQTDTDTQYFGPGTRLTVL.

V gene TRBV5-5 combines with J gene TRBJ2-7; D is perhaps TRBD2 (7 bases). V was pared by 3 bases and J by 7 bases, with 11 bases between. Per the germline V gene, CDR1 is SGHKS and CDR2 is YYEKEE (reference sequence). The CDR3 is 12 residues long. The CDR3 reads CASSWEGGEQYF. The DNA of the CDR3 is TGTGCCAGCAGCTGGGAGGGGGGGGAGCAGTACTTC.

This chain joins TRBV7-9 and TRBJ1-2; possibly TRBD1 for D (5 bases). The CDR3 runs 15 residues. Germline loops: CDR1 SEHNR, CDR2 FQNEAQ (reference sequence). V dropped 1 base and J dropped 7 bases, with 16 bases sitting between them. CDR3 nucleotide sequence: TGTGCCAGCAGCTTAGAGCCAGGGCGGGGGATTGGCTACACCTTC. Residues: CASSLEPGRGIGYTF.

The chain uses TRBV18 and TRBJ1-1; tentatively, D is TRBD1 (5 bases). This CDR3 is 15 amino acids long. The V end was cut by 2 bases, the J end by 4 bases, with 14 bases between. CDR1 is KGHSH and CDR2 is LQKENI in the germline V gene. The CDR3 loop reads CASSPTEWGGTEAFF. DNA for the CDR3: TGTGCCAGCTCACCAACCGAGTGGGGGGGCACTGAAGCTTTCTTT.

The rearrangement links TRBV29-1 to TRBJ2-7; TRBD1 aligns across 10 bases. Germline V CDR1 and CDR2: SQVTM, ANQGSEA. V shed 4 bases, J shed 7 bases, and the junction held 4 bases outside the gene matches. This CDR3 is 12 amino acids long. CDR3 region: CSVGDRGGEQYF. CDR3 DNA sequence: TGCAGCGTTGGGGACAGGGGAGGGGAGCAGTACTTC.

This clone turned up a few times. V is TRBV28 and J is TRBJ1-2, with D possibly matching TRBD1 (5 bases). Germline values: CDR1 MDHEN, CDR2 SYDVKM. The V end lost 2 bases, the J end lost 8 bases, and 9 bases lay between the germline ends. The CDR3 totals 12 residues. The DNA of the CDR3 is TGTGCCAGCAGTTTAGGCAGGGCGGGCTACACCTTC. The encoded protein is CASSLGRAGYTF.

The CDR3 nucleotides read TGTGCCAGCAGCGGGGGGGGTGGGCAGGGCTACGAGCAGTACTTC. Translating gives CASSGGGGQGYEQYF. The chain joins TRBV7-6 to TRBJ2-7, with 7 bases identical to TRBD2. The CDR3 extends over 15 amino acids. Germline V lookup: CDR1 SGHVS, CDR2 FNYEAQ. The junction had 10 bases not matched to a gene; V was cut back by 5 bases and J by 3 bases.

The rearrangement joins TRBV4-2 to TRBJ2-3; tentative D call: TRBD2 (6 bases). The CDR3 loop spans 17 amino acids. V lost 0 bases and J 0 bases, leaving 13 bases between the germline ends. Germline lookup yields CDR1 LGHNA and CDR2 YNFKEQ. In nucleotides, the CDR3 is TGTGCCAGCAGCCAAGATTTTGCGGGGACTAGCACAGATACGCAGTATTTT. Translation: CASSQDFAGTSTDTQYF.

The V call is TRBV6-5, the J call TRBJ2-2; possibly TRBD1 for D (6 bases). The CDR3 sequence is 13 residues long. The V and J ends lost 6 bases and 5 bases respectively, with 10 bases between them. Germline CDR1 is MNHEY and CDR2 is SVGAGI. The CDR3 region has the DNA TGTGCCAGCAGAAAGGGGGTTACCGGGGAGCTGTTTTTT. It specifies CASRKGVTGELFF.

This chain links TRBV6-1 with TRBJ2-7; 7 bases are shared with TRBD2. J lost 2 bases, V lost 1 base, and 5 bases had no gene match. In germline, CDR1 is MNHNS, CDR2 SASEGT. This CDR3 region has 15 residues. The CDR3 loop reads CASSEGGGSTYEQYF. The CDR3 DNA reads TGTGCCAGCAGTGAAGGGGGCGGGAGTACCTACGAGCAGTACTTC.

The chain recombines TRBV29-1 with TRBJ2-5; possible D gene TRBD1, 6 bases. V was shortened by 5 bases and J by 4 bases, with 17 bases between the two germline ends. Germline CDR1 reads SQVTM; CDR2 reads ANQGSEA. CDR3 length: 14 amino acids. The CDR3 coding sequence is TGCAGCGTTACTACCGACGTCAGGGGAGAGACCCAGTACTTC. This sequence encodes CSVTTDVRGETQYF.

The chain carries TRBV28 and TRBJ2-7; D remains ambiguous. Trimming removed 8 bases at V and 3 bases at J, with 20 bases between. This CDR3 region has 15 residues. Germline V CDR1 and CDR2: MDHEN, SYDVKM. The CDR3 protein is CASAGGFVGRYEQYF. In nucleotides, the CDR3 is TGTGCCAGCGCCGGCGGTTTTGTAGGCCGCTACGAGCAGTACTTC.

This chain joins TRBV18 and TRBJ2-7; D possibly corresponds to TRBD1 (5 bases). V shed 3 bases and J shed 1 base, with 16 bases lying between them. There are 16 residues in the CDR3. Germline CDR1 reads KGHSH; CDR2 reads LQKENI. CDR3 region: CASSPSRDRKSYEQYF. As DNA, the CDR3 is TGTGCCAGCTCACCTAGCCGAGACAGAAAATCCTACGAGCAGTACTTC.

The V call is TRBV6-1, the J call TRBJ1-1, with TRBD1 matching 7 bases. The germline V gene encodes CDR1 MNHNS and CDR2 SASEGT. The J segment lost 0 bases and the V segment lost 4 bases, leaving 5 bases of the junction unmatched. The CDR3 consists of 15 residues. DNA for the CDR3: TGTGCCAGCAGTGCTAGGACAGGAGTGAACACTGAAGCTTTCTTT. It translates to CASSARTGVNTEAFF.

The chain recombines TRBV9 with TRBJ2-7, with TRBD2 as a possible D gene (5 bases). The V gene's germline CDR1 is SGDLS and CDR2 YYNGEE. The V gene lost 0 bases and the J gene lost 3 bases, with 13 bases spanning the gap. The CDR3 spans 15 residues. DNA of the CDR3: TGTGCCAGCAGCGTAGGGGGAGTCCCCTACTACGAGCAGTACTTC. Its protein product is CASSVGGVPYYEQYF.

CDR3 amino acids: CASSGGTSGYTGELFF. The CDR3 nucleotides read TGTGCCAGCAGCGGCGGGACTAGCGGGTACACCGGGGAGCTGTTTTTT. The chain recombines TRBV5-4 with TRBJ2-2; TRBD2 matches at 12 bases. With 4 bases clipped from V and 3 bases from J, the junction kept 4 bases outside the gene matches. Germline-derived CDR1 and CDR2 are SGHNT and YYREEE (reference sequence). This CDR3 comprises 16 residues. The whole variable domain, remainder taken from reference TRBV5-4 and TRBJ2-2, is ETGVTQSPTHLIKTRGQQVTLRCSSQSGHNTVSWYQQALGQGPQFIFQYYREEENGRGNFPPRFSGLQFPNYSSELNVNALELDDSALYLCASSGGTSGYTGELFFGEGSRLTVL.

The V call is TRBV30, the J call TRBJ1-1, with 10 bases fitting TRBD1. CDR1 GTSNPN and CDR2 SVGIG come from the germline V gene (reference sequence). The CDR3 contains 16 residues. V dropped 2 bases and J dropped 2; count of bases not matched to a gene: 8. CDR3 loop: CAWSIDRGLVNTEAFF. DNA for the CDR3: TGTGCCTGGAGTATCGACAGGGGGCTGGTCAACACTGAAGCTTTCTTT.